This T cell receptor (beta chain) was found in a study of blood T cell repertoires in COVID-19. Study-wide context: Donors in the United States, Italy and Spain gave samples during acute or convalescent COVID-19.

The Seattle site enrolled patients during active infection and followed them longitudinally. The count of this clone is one. The germline CDR1 and CDR2 sequences are LGHNA and YNFKEQ. There are 15 residues in the CDR3. J lost 10 bases, V lost 0 bases, and 8 bases had no gene match. In the source study's methods: Amplifying reference gene primers gave estimates of nucleated cell counts. Some clones are missing from TCRdb's copy, which holds only in-frame ones; the method was immunoSEQ multiplex PCR. For V, J and clone size, that table is used; D and trimming come from the DNA. This repertoire shows roughly 160,000 clones, 70% to 90% found once; its top ten account for 6.5% to 7.5%.

Sequenced material: peripheral blood. The chain joins TRBV4-2 to TRBJ2-1; TRBD1 agrees at 8 bases. The sequence derives from a man older than 75 with COVID-19, enrolled during active disease. In nucleotides, the CDR3 is TGTGCCAGCAGCCAAGATCTGCAGGGGGCTGGGGAGCAGTTCTTC. Protein: CASSQDLQGAGEQFF.